This record concerns one T cell receptor (beta chain) sequence. The target antigen is unknown. Germline and genes here are mouse. The CDR3 end falls 1 residue outside the read, so it is completed with the germline J gene. The same CDR3 can be traced to other DNA sequences in this sample. Survey-depth TCRbeta CDR3 sequencing reported V/J genes and productive frequencies. Clones were read by immunoSEQ multiplex PCR, and TCRdb kept only the in-frame ones, dropping some. The table lists roughly 45,000 clones, over 65% of them singletons, with roughly 0.66% in the top ten. This sample was taken from a study of tissue T cells after allogeneic stem cell transplantation. This CDR3 is 11 amino acids long. V lost 0 bases and J lost 7, with 6 bases in between. Germline V gene sequence: CDR1 GKSSPN, CDR2 SITVG. Study-level points and caveats: Sampling depth was limited, and the cohort was small and clinically varied. Shared clones across patients were few; motif clustering revealed tissue-specific shared signatures. Anatomically similar tissues had similar TCR repertoires within each patient.

The specimen was sorted cells pooled from one or two spleens. V is TRBV31 and J is TRBJ1-1; a possible D gene is TRBD1 (6 bases). The sequence was collected from a pool of C57BL/6 mice in good health. CDR3 DNA (partial): TGTGCCTGGAGTCTGGACAGAGAAGTCTTC. Translation gives CAWSLDREVF. The entire CDR3 reads CAWSLDREVFF.